One sample yielded the 7 T cell receptor beta chains listed below, sequenced in a study of T cell responses to AZD1222 COVID-19 vaccine. Using immunoSEQ multiplex PCR, the repertoire was profiled, and TCRdb retains in-frame clones only, with some absent. The table has some 160,000 clones, around 92% seen once. The sequenced sample was peripheral blood, obtained on day 0 of AZD1222 vaccination. All receptors come from an adult in good health.

The chain joins TRBV18 to TRBJ1-2; D not resolved. The CDR3 extends over 14 amino acids. CDR1 is KGHSH and CDR2 is LQKENI in the germline V gene. V lost 6 bases and J 2 bases, leaving 13 bases between the germline ends. CDR3 residues: CASSRQSGNYGYTF. CDR3 in DNA: TGTGCCAGCTCTCGCCAATCGGGCAACTATGGCTACACCTTC.

V usage is TRBV4-1 and J usage is TRBJ1-2, with 11 bases lining up with TRBD1. CDR3 length: 16 amino acids. CDR1 is MGHRA and CDR2 is YSYEKL in the germline V gene. After removal of 1 base from V and 8 bases from J, the junction contained 9 bases not matched to a gene. CDR3 sequence reads: CASSQAGQGATLGYTF. Here the CDR3 DNA reads TGCGCCAGCAGCCAAGCTGGACAGGGGGCGACTCTAGGCTACACCTTC.

This chain links TRBV5-6 with TRBJ1-2, with D possibly matching TRBD1 (5 bases). Per the germline V gene, CDR1 is SGHDT and CDR2 is YYEEEE. The CDR3 is made up of 14 amino acids. The V gene lost 3 bases and the J gene lost 2 bases, with 11 bases spanning the gap. CDR3 coding DNA: TGTGCCAGCAGCTGGGACCGTCGAAACTATGGCTACACCTTC. Amino acids: CASSWDRRNYGYTF.

This rearrangement joins TRBV28 to TRBJ2-7; D remains ambiguous. V lost 3 bases to trimming and J lost 0 bases, with 18 bases between them. The CDR3 spans 17 residues. CDR1 and CDR2 (germline): MDHEN, SYDVKM. The CDR3 here is CASSFSRKAPLSYEQYF. The DNA for the CDR3 is TGTGCCAGCAGTTTTTCCCGTAAGGCCCCCCTCTCCTACGAGCAGTACTTC.

This rearrangement joins TRBV13 to TRBJ2-3; 14 bases match TRBD2. The CDR3 is 17 residues long. V gave up 5 bases and J gave up 5 bases; unmatched junction bases: 9. Germline V CDR1 and CDR2: PRHDT, FYEKMQ (reference sequence). CDR3 sequence (DNA): TGTGCCAGCAGCCTAGCGACTAGCGGGGGGGCCATAGATACGCAGTATTTT. It encodes CASSLATSGGAIDTQYF.

This clone came up a few times. V is TRBV5-8 and J is TRBJ2-7; D perhaps matches TRBD2 (6 bases). The germline V gene encodes CDR1 SGHTS and CDR2 YDEGEE. Trimming took off 2 bases at V and 3 bases at J, with 15 bases between the two ends. The CDR3 sequence is 15 residues long. The chain's CDR3 is CASSLYSVSGYEQYF. CDR3 sequence (DNA): TGTGCCAGCAGCTTATATAGTGTTAGCGGCTACGAGCAGTACTTC.

The rearrangement joins TRBV30 to TRBJ2-7, with D perhaps matching TRBD1 or TRBD2 (5 bases each). V lost 1 base to trimming and J lost 6 bases, with 7 bases between them. This CDR3 is built from 11 residues. The germline V gene has CDR1 GTSNPN and CDR2 SVGIG (reference sequence). CDR3 sequence reads: CAWSARGEQYF. In DNA, the CDR3 is TGTGCCTGGAGTGCGAGGGGCGAGCAGTACTTC.